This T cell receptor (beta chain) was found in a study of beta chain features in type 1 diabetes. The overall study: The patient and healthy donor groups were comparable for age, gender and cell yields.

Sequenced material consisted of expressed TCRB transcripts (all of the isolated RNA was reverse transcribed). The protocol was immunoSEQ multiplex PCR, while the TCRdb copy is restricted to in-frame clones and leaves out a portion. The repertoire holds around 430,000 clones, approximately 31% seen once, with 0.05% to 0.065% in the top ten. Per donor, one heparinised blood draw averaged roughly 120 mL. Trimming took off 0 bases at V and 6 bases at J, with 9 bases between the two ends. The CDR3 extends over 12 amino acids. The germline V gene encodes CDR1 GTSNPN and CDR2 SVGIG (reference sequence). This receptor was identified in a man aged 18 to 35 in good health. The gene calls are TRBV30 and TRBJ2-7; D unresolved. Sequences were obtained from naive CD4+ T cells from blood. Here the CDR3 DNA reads TGTGCCTGGAGTGTAACCGCCTTCGAGCAGTACTTC. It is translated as CAWSVTAFEQYF.